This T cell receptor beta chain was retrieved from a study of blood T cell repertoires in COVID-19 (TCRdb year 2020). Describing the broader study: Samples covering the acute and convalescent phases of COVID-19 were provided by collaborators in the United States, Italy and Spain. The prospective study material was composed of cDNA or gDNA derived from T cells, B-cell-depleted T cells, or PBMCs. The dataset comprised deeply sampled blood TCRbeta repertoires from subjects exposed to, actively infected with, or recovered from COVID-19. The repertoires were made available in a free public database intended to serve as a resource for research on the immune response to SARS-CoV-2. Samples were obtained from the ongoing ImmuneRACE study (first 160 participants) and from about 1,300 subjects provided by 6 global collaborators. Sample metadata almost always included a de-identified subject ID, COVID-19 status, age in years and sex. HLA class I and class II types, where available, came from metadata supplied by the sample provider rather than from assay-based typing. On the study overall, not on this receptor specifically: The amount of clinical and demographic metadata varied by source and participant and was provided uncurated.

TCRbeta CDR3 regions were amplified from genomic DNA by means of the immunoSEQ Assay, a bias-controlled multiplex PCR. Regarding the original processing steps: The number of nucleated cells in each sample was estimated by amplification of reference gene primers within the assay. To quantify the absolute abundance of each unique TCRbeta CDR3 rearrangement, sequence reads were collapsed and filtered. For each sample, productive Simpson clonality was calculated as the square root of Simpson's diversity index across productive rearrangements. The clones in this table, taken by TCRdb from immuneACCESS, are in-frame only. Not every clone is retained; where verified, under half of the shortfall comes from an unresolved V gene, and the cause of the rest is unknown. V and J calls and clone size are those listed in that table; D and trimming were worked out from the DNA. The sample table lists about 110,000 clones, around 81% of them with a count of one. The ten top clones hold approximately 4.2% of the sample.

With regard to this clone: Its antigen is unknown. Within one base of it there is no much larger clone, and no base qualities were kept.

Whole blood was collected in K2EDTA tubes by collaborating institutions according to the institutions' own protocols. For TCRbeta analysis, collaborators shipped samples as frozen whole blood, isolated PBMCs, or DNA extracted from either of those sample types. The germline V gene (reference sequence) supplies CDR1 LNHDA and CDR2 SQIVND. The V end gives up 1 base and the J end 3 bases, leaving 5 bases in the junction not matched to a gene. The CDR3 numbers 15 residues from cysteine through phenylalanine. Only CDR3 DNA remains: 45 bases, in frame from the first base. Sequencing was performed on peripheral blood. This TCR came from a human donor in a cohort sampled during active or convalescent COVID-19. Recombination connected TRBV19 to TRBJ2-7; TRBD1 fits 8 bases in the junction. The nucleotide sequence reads TGTGCCAGTAGTATAGTAGCAGGGGGCCGCTACGAGCAGTACTTC. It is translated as CASSIVAGGRYEQYF. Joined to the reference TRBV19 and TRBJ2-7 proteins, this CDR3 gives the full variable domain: DGGITQSPKYLFRKEGQNVTLSCEQNLNHDAMYWYRQDPGQGLRLIYYSQIVNDFQKGDIAEGYSVSREKKESFPLTVTSAQKNPTAFYLCASSIVAGGRYEQYFGPGTRLTVT.